The entry that follows covers one T cell receptor (beta chain) sequence. Its specific antigen is unknown. The sample holds no much larger clone one base away, and base qualities are not on file. This record belongs to a study of blood T cells in healthy people across ages (dated by TCRdb to between 2015 and 2016). Concerning the study at large: In model experiments, roughly one uniquely barcoded TCR beta cDNA molecule per two T cells was captured by template switching. To track age-related changes in TCR beta repertoire diversity, the study relied on deep sequencing normalized with unique cDNA molecular identifiers. Four age groups were formed from the donors: young (average about 17 years), middle-aged (approximately 39), aged (over 55) and long-lived (more than 75). To avoid experimental bias, donors of different ages were distributed randomly across sequencing lanes. The study analyzed two additional independent replicas of 1 million unique cDNA reads from the same blood draw for two donors, one aged 18 to 30 and one aged 80 or older.

General study outcomes and caveats: There was a strong correlation between observed TCR beta diversity and the percentage of naive T cells measured by flow cytometry. Because profiling used bulk unsorted PBMCs, naive and antigen-experienced compartments could not be compared conclusively. As age increased, observed TCR beta diversity per million T cells dropped in a roughly linear way, and a significant reduction was already evident by age approximately 40. The CMV infection status of donors was not known, potentially confounding age-related changes in expanded clonotypes. Compared with the aged group, more naive CD4+ T cells, fewer expanded clones and increased TCR diversity were shown by the long-lived group, suggesting age selection. Total diversity estimates from one million sequenced T cells were considered lower bounds and underestimates.

The 39 donors, aged 6 to 90 years, were systemically healthy Caucasian individuals from Russia. Each donor gave about 9.8 milliliters of peripheral blood, drawn into EDTA-treated Vacutainer tubes. PBMCs were isolated by Ficoll-Paque density-gradient centrifugation, with at least 7 million obtained per sample. Total RNA, at least 6 micrograms per sample, was extracted from PBMCs with Trizol reagent. For every donor, an aliquot of PBMCs went through flow cytometry to measure the percentages of naive CD45RAhigh/CD27high T cells. The library was obtained by 5' RACE. Sequencing was performed on an Illumina HiSeq 2500. A second roughly 6 to 11 cycle PCR used a sample-barcoded 5' primer and a J-beta primer mix. Each TCR beta cDNA molecule received a unique molecular identifier from a template-switch 5' adaptor carrying 12 random nucleotides. Each sample yielded at least 3 million CDR3-containing paired-end reads. First-strand cDNA was synthesized from all RNA with the Mint cDNA synthesis kit, primed by a TRBC-specific oligonucleotide. After uracil-DNA glycosylase treatment, a first 18-cycle PCR used universal primers M1SS and BC2_uni_R on all cDNA. Processing in the source paper ran as follows. Normalization of each sample was performed by random selection of 1 million high-quality reads, each carrying a distinct molecular identifier. Instead of being binned into consensus sequences, reads that shared molecular identifiers were thrown out. MiTCR, run with a Q25 quality threshold and the strictest error-elimination algorithm, handled CDR3 identification, clonotype clustering and error correction. A nonparametric unseen species model with Euler transformation was used to estimate a lower bound on total TCR beta diversity. TCRdb reprocessed the public reads (quality trimming at Q25 with fastp, clone calling with MiXCR) and kept in-frame beta chains. For every CDR3 protein sequence, its rows merge into one entry that carries the most common genes and DNA. The V and J calls follow TCRdb's processing rather than the paper's. The sample records over a million distinct CDR3 sequences, around 59% of which are singletons. Jointly, the top ten make up under 8.5% of the sample.

The CDR3, cysteine through phenylalanine, is 15 amino acids long. The retained sequence is limited to the CDR3, 45 bases, with the frame set at the first base. CDR1 and CDR2 (MNHEY, SMNVEV) derive from the germline V gene (reference sequence). This TCR derives from a man aged 18 to 35 in good health. The specimen sequenced was blood. The sequence is built from TRBV27 and TRBJ2-4; TRBD1 is a possible D gene, resting on 6 matching bases. The J call may not be correct, given that the DNA end is closer to TRBJ2-7. The CDR3 reads as follows: CASSLGGRNHCEQYF. Here is the DNA: TGTGCCAGCAGTTTAGGGGGCAGAAACCACTGCGAGCAGTACTTC.